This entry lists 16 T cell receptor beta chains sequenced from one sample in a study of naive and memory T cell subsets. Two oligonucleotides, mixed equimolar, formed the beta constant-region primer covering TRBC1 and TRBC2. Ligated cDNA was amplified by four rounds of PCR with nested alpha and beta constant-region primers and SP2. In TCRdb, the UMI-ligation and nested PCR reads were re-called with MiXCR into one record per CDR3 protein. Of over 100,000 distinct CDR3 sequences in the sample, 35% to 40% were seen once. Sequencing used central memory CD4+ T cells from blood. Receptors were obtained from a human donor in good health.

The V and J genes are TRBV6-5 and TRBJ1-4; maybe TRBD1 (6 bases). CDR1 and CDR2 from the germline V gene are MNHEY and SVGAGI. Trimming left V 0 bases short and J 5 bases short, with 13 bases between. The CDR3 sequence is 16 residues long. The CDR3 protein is CASSYSRRGWNEKLFF. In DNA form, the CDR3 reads TGTGCCAGCAGTTACTCACGTAGGGGGTGGAATGAAAAACTGTTTTTT.

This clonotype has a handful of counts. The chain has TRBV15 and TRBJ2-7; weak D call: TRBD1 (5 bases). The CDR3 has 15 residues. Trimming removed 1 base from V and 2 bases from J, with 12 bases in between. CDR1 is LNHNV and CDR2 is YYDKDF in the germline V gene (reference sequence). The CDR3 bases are TGTGCCACCAGCAGAGCGCTGCAGGGAACCTACGAGCAGTACTTC. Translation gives CATSRALQGTYEQYF.

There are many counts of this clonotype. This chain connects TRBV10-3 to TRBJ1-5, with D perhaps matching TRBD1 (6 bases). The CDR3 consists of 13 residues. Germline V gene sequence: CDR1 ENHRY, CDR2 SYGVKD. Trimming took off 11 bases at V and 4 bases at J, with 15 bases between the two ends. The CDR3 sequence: CASGGQGNQPQHF. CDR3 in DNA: TGTGCCTCCGGTGGGCAGGGGAATCAGCCCCAGCATTTT.

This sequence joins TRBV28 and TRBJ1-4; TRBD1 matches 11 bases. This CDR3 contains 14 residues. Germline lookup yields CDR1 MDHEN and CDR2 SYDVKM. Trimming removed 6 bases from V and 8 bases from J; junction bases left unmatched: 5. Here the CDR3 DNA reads TGTGCCAGCAGCCCCGGGACAGGGGGGGAAAAACTGTTTTTT. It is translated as CASSPGTGGEKLFF.

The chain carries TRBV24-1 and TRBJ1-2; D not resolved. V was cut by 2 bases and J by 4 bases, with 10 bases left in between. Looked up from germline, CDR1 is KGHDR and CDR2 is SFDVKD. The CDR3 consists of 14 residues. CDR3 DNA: TGTGCCACCAGTGATTCCCGGATTGCCTATGGCTACACCTTC. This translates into CATSDSRIAYGYTF.

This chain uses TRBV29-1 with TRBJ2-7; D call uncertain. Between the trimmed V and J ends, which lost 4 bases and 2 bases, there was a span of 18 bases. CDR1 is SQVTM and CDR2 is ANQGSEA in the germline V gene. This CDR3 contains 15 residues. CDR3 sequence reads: CSVVGLTGVPYEQYF. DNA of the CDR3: TGCAGCGTTGTCGGGCTGACTGGAGTCCCCTACGAGCAGTACTTC.

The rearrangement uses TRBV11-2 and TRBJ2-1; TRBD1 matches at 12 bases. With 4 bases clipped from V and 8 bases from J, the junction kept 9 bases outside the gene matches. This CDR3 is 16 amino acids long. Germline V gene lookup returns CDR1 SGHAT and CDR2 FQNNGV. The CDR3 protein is CASSWAGTGGLDEQFF. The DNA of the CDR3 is TGTGCCAGCAGCTGGGCCGGGACAGGGGGCCTCGATGAGCAGTTCTTC.

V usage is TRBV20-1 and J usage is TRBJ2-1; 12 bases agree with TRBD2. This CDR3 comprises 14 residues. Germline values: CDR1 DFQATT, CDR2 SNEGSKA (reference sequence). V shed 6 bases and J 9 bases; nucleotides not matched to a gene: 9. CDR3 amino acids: CSAARLAGVVEQFF. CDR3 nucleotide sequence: TGCAGTGCGGCCCGACTAGCGGGAGTGGTTGAGCAGTTCTTC.

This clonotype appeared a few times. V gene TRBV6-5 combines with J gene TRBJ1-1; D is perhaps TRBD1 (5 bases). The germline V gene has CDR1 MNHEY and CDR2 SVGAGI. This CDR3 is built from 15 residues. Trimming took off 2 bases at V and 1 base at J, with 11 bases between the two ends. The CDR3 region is CASSYGTPPNTEAFF. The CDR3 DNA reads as TGTGCCAGCAGTTACGGGACGCCGCCGAACACTGAAGCTTTCTTT.

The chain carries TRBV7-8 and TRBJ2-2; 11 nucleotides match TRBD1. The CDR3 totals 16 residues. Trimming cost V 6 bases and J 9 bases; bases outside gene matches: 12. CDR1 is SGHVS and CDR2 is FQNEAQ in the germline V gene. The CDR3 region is CASRPNRDRGYRELFF. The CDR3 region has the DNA TGTGCCAGCAGACCCAACCGGGACAGGGGGTACCGGGAGCTGTTTTTT.

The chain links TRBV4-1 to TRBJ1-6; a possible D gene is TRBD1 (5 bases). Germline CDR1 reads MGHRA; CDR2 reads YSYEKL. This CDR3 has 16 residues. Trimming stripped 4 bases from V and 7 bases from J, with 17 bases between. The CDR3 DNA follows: TGCGCCAGCAGCCCCCAGCAGGGCCGGATAAATTCACCCCTCCACTTT. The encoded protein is CASSPQQGRINSPLHF.

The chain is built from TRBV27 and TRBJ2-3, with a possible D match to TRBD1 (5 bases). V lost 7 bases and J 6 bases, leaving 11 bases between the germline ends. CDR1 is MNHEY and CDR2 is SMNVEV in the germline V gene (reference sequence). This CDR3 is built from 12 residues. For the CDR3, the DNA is TGTGCCAGCACCACAGGCTTTGATACGCAGTATTTT. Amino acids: CASTTGFDTQYF.

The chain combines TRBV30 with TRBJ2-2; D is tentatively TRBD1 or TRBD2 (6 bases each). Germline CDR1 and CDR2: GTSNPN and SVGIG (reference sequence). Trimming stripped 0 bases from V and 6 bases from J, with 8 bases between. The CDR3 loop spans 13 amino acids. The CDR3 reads CAWSVGGPGELFF. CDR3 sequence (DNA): TGTGCCTGGAGTGTAGGGGGGCCCGGGGAGCTGTTTTTT.

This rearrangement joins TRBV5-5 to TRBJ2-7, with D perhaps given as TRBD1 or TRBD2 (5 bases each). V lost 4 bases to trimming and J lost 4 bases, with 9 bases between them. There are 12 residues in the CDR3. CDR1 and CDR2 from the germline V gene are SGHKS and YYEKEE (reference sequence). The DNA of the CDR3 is TGTGCCAGCAGCAGGGACGTGTACGAGCAGTACTTC. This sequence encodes CASSRDVYEQYF. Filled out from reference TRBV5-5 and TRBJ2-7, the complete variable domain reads DAGVTQSPTHLIKTRGQQVTLRCSPISGHKSVSWYQQVLGQGPQFIFQYYEKEERGRGNFPDRFSARQFPNYSSELNVNALLLGDSALYLCASSRDVYEQYFGPGTRLTVT.

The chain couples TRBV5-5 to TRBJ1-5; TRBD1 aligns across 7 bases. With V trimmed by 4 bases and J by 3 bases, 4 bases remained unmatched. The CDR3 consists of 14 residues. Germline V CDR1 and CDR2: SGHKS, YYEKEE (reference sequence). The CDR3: CASSRGTANQPQHF. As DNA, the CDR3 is TGTGCCAGCAGCCGGGGGACAGCCAATCAGCCCCAGCATTTT.

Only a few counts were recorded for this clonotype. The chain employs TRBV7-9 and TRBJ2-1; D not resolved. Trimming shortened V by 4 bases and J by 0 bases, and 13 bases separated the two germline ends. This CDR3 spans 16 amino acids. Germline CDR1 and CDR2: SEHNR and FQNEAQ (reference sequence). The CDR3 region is CASSSSPLSSYNEQFF. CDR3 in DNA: TGTGCCAGCAGCTCATCACCCCTAAGCTCCTACAATGAGCAGTTCTTC.